The rows below give T cell receptor beta chains drawn from one sample of a study of Graves' ophthalmopathy and Graves' hyperthyroidism. Via MiXCR, TCRdb re-called the multiplex PCR reads, giving one row per CDR3 protein. The repertoire consists of hundreds of thousands of distinct CDR3 sequences, with around a fifth occurring once and the leading ten covering around 6.9%. The sample comprised peripheral blood. The receptors originated from a woman between 18 and 29 years old with stable Graves' hyperthyroidism. Some clones in this sample may be carry-over from other donors' samples. The CDR3 runs from the conserved cysteine through the conserved F or W. The D gene is left open where the match is weak. Not all rows give a size; the values are once, few, many and, for expanded clones, a class.

>.|.|TRBJ1-1|TRBV28
CASSFKLGGNTEAFF
TGTGCCAGCAGTTTCAAGCTGGGAGGGAACACTGAAGCTTTCTTT
>.|many|TRBJ2-5|TRBV7-9
CASSLVDQPFLETQYF
TGTGCCAGCAGCTTAGTCGACCAGCCTTTTCTCGAGACCCAGTACTTC
>.|many|TRBJ1-5|TRBV24-1
CATSDGIQPQHF
TGTGCCACCAGTGATGGAATTCAGCCCCAGCATTTT
>.|many|TRBJ1-1|TRBV2
CASRPNTEAFF
TGTGCCAGCAGGCCGAACACTGAAGCTTTCTTT
>.|.|TRBJ1-2|TRBV10-3
CAISESTGANYGYTF
TGTGCCATCAGTGAGTCGACGGGAGCTAACTATGGCTACACCTTC
>TRBD1|.|TRBJ1-2|TRBV6-5
CASSWGQGSGYTF
TGTGCCAGCAGTTGGGGACAGGGAAGCGGCTACACCTTC
>.|.|TRBJ1-2|TRBV24-1
CATSDHASGQGGGYTF
TGTGCCACCAGTGACCACGCCTCGGGGCAGGGCGGTGGCTACACCTTC
>.|many|TRBJ1-1|TRBV30
CVGGRPNTEAFF
TGTGTTGGGGGACGGCCTAACACTGAAGCTTTCTTT
>.|.|TRBJ1-2|TRBV7-2
CASSLTPQFNYGYTF
TGTGCCAGCAGTTTAACCCCACAGTTTAACTATGGCTACACCTTC
>TRBD1|.|TRBJ1-2|TRBV12-3/TRBV12-4
CSSSSTGGSYGYTF
TGTTCCAGCAGTTCGACAGGGGGAAGCTATGGCTACACCTTC
>.|.|TRBJ2-7|TRBV6-2/TRBV6-3
CASSYSVRGVEQYF
TGTGCCAGCAGTTACTCGGTTCGAGGAGTCGAGCAGTACTTC
>.|many|TRBJ2-7|TRBV6-1
CASRDGSSYEQYF
TGTGCCAGCAGGGACGGCTCCTCCTACGAGCAGTACTTC
>TRBD1|.|TRBJ2-7|TRBV5-1
CASGTGSTYEQYF
TGCGCCAGCGGGACAGGTTCGACCTACGAGCAGTACTTC
>TRBD1|.|TRBJ1-1|TRBV5-1
CASSTAGTGSTEAFF
TGCGCCAGCAGCACCGCCGGGACAGGGAGCACTGAAGCTTTCTTT
>TRBD1|few|TRBJ2-4|TRBV28
CASTSFRDRPIAKNIQYF
TGTGCCAGCACTTCTTTTCGGGACAGACCCATAGCCAAAAACATTCAGTACTTC
>.|many|TRBJ2-7|TRBV7-2
CASSMTVNSYEQYF
TGTGCCAGCAGCATGACGGTGAACTCCTACGAGCAGTACTTC
>TRBD2|.|TRBJ2-5|TRBV2
CASSPTSGVRETQYF
TGTGCCAGCAGCCCTACTAGCGGGGTAAGGGAGACCCAGTACTTC
>TRBD1|many|TRBJ1-1|TRBV3-1
CASSRGQGAFF
TGTGCCAGCAGCCGGGGACAGGGGGCTTTCTTT